This T cell receptor beta chain came from a study of blood T cells in healthy people across ages. With a J-beta primer mix and a sample-barcoded 5' primer, a second PCR ran roughly 7 to 11 cycles. One entry per CDR3 protein, called by TCRdb with MiXCR from the 5' RACE reads. The sample holds 1.5 million to 2 million distinct CDR3 sequences; 39% are singletons and the top ten take under 25%. This clonotype has a count of ten or more. The CDR3 extends over 12 amino acids. The V end was cut by 0 bases, the J end by 6 bases, with 4 bases between. Germline CDR1 SGHRS, CDR2 YFSETQ. This TCR was recovered from a human donor in good health. Sequenced sample: blood. The gene calls are TRBV5-1 and TRBJ2-4; the D is unclear. CDR3 coding DNA: TGCGCCAGCAGCTTGGACGTAAACATTCAGTACTTC. It translates to CASSLDVNIQYF.